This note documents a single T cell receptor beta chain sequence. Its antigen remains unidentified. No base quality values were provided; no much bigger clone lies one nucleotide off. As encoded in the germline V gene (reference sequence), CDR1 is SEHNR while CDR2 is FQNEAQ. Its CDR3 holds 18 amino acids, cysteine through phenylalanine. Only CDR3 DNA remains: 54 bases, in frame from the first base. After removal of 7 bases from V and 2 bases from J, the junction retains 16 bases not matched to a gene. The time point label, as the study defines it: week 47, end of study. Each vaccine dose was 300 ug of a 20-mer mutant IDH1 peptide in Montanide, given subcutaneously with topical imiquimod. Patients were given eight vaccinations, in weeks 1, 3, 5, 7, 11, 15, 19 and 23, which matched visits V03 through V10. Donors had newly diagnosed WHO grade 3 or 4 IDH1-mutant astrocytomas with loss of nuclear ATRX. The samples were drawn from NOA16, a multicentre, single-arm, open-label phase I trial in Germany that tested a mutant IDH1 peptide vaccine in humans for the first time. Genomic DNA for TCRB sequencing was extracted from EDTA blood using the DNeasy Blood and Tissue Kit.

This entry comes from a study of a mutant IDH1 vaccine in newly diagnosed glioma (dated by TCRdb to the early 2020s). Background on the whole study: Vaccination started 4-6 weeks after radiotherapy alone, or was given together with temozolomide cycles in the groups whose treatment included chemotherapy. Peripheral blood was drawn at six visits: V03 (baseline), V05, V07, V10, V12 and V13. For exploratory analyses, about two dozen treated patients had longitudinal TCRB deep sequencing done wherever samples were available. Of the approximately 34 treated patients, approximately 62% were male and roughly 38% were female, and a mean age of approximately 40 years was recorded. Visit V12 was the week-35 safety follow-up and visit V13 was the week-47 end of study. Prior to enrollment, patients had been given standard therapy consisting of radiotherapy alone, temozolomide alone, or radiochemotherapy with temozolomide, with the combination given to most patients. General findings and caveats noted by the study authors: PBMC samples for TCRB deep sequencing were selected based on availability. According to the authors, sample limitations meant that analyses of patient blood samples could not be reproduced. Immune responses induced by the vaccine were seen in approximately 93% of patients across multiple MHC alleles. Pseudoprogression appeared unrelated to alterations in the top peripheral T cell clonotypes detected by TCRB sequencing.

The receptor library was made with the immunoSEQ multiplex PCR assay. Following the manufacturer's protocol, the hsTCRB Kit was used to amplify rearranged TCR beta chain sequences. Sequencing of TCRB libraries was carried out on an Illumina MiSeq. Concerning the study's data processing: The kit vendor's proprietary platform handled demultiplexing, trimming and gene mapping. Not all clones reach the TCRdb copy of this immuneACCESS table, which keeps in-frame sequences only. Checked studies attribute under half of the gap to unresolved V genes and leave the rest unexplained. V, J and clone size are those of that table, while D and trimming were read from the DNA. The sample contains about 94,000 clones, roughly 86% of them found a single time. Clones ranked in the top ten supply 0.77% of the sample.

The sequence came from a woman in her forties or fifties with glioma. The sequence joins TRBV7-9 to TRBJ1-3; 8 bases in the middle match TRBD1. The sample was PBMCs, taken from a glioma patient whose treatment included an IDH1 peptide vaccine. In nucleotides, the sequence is TGTGCCAGCACCCTAGGCGATCTCCGGGACAGGCCTGGAAACACCATATATTTT. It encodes CASTLGDLRDRPGNTIYF. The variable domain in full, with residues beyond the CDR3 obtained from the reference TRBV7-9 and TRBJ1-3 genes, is DTGVSQNPRHKITKRGQNVTFRCDPISEHNRLYWYRQTLGQGPEFLTYFQNEAQLEKSRLLSDRFSAERPKGSFSTLEIQRTEQGDSAMYLCASTLGDLRDRPGNTIYFGEGSWLTVV.